Listed below are T cell receptor beta chains from one sample, sequenced in a study of blood T cell repertoires in COVID-19. The method was immunoSEQ multiplex PCR; TCRdb's version includes in-frame clones alone and lacks a portion of them. The table lists over 200,000 clones, more than 80% of them singletons. Sequencing was performed on PBMCs or T cells enriched from blood (not recorded which). Receptors originate from a man aged 55 to 70 who had recovered from COVID-19. CDR3s include the opening cysteine and the closing phenylalanine or tryptophan. D genes are given only for firm matches. The size field is filled for only some rows; it gives once, few, many or a size class.

V gene: TRBV24-1; D gene: NA; clone size: NA; J gene: TRBJ1-3; CDR3 protein: CATSDHLGQGNTIYF; CDR3 DNA: TGTGCCACCAGTGATCATTTGGGACAAGGAAACACCATATATTTT
V gene: TRBV7-2; D gene: TRBD1; clone size: NA; J gene: TRBJ1-2; CDR3 protein: CASSTTTGGRYGYTF; CDR3 DNA: TGTGCCAGCAGCACGACAACAGGGGGCCGGTATGGCTACACCTTC
V gene: TRBV6-5; D gene: NA; clone size: NA; J gene: TRBJ1-2; CDR3 protein: CAIHKSNYGYTF; CDR3 DNA: TGTGCCATACACAAAAGTAACTATGGCTACACCTTC
V gene: TRBV5-4; D gene: TRBD2; clone size: NA; J gene: TRBJ2-3; CDR3 protein: CASSPTGTSGGSGTDTQYF; CDR3 DNA: TGTGCCAGCAGCCCCACCGGGACTAGCGGGGGATCGGGCACAGATACGCAGTATTTT
V gene: TRBV23-1; D gene: NA; clone size: NA; J gene: TRBJ1-3; CDR3 protein: CASSQSGLQGSGNTIYF; CDR3 DNA: TGCGCCAGCAGTCAATCGGGGCTGCAGGGCTCTGGAAACACCATATATTTT
V gene: TRBV7-2; D gene: NA; clone size: NA; J gene: TRBJ1-2; CDR3 protein: CASSFLGRDYGYTF; CDR3 DNA: TGTGCCAGCAGCTTCCTTGGCAGGGACTATGGCTACACCTTC
V gene: TRBV4-1; D gene: TRBD1; clone size: NA; J gene: TRBJ2-1; CDR3 protein: CASSQDEVGQGRIGSYNEQFF; CDR3 DNA: TGCGCCAGCAGCCAAGACGAGGTGGGACAGGGAAGGATTGGTTCCTACAATGAGCAGTTCTTC
V gene: TRBV6-2/TRBV6-3; D gene: NA; clone size: NA; J gene: TRBJ1-6; CDR3 protein: CASSVHVGGSRNSPLHF; CDR3 DNA: TGTGCCAGCAGTGTCCATGTGGGGGGTTCAAGGAATTCACCCCTCCACTTT
V gene: TRBV6-5; D gene: TRBD1; clone size: NA; J gene: TRBJ1-2; CDR3 protein: CASSTGTGKGYTF; CDR3 DNA: TGTGCCAGCAGCACCGGGACAGGGAAGGGCTACACCTTC
V gene: TRBV29-1; D gene: NA; clone size: once; J gene: TRBJ2-2; CDR3 protein: CSGEYGGELFF; CDR3 DNA: TGCAGCGGTGAATACGGCGGGGAGCTGTTTTTT
V gene: TRBV27; D gene: NA; clone size: NA; J gene: TRBJ1-2; CDR3 protein: CASRGGTDFNYGYTF; CDR3 DNA: TGTGCCAGCAGGGGAGGGACGGATTTTAACTATGGCTACACCTTC
V gene: TRBV2; D gene: NA; clone size: NA; J gene: TRBJ1-5; CDR3 protein: CASSERQGLNQPQHF; CDR3 DNA: TGTGCCAGCAGTGAACGGCAGGGCCTAAATCAGCCCCAGCATTTT
V gene: TRBV4-3; D gene: NA; clone size: NA; J gene: TRBJ1-6; CDR3 protein: CASSQELVVSPLHF; CDR3 DNA: TGCGCCAGCAGCCAAGAGTTAGTGGTTTCACCCCTCCACTTT
V gene: TRBV5-1; D gene: NA; clone size: NA; J gene: TRBJ1-5; CDR3 protein: CASSTPGPGRQPQHF; CDR3 DNA: TGCGCCAGCAGCACGCCGGGCCCCGGGAGGCAGCCCCAGCATTTT
V gene: TRBV5-1; D gene: NA; clone size: NA; J gene: TRBJ1-2; CDR3 protein: CASSTNPRGNYGYTF; CDR3 DNA: TGCGCCAGCAGCACGAACCCCCGGGGGAACTATGGCTACACCTTC
V gene: TRBV19; D gene: TRBD1; clone size: NA; J gene: TRBJ1-1; CDR3 protein: CASRKDRGRTEAFF; CDR3 DNA: TGTGCCAGTAGGAAGGACAGGGGTCGCACTGAAGCTTTCTTT
V gene: TRBV6-1; D gene: TRBD1; clone size: NA; J gene: TRBJ1-2; CDR3 protein: CASSAMTGQGINYGYTF; CDR3 DNA: TGTGCCAGCAGTGCCATGACCGGACAGGGTATTAACTATGGCTACACCTTC
V gene: TRBV5-1; D gene: TRBD1; clone size: NA; J gene: TRBJ2-1; CDR3 protein: CASSLETGGRSYNEQFF; CDR3 DNA: TGCGCCAGCAGCTTGGAGACAGGGGGTCGGTCCTACAATGAGCAGTTCTTC
V gene: TRBV27; D gene: TRBD1; clone size: few; J gene: TRBJ1-1; CDR3 protein: CASSLRGPVTEAFF; CDR3 DNA: TGTGCCAGCAGTCTCAGGGGGCCGGTCACTGAAGCTTTCTTT
V gene: TRBV3-1/TRBV3-2; D gene: NA; clone size: NA; J gene: TRBJ2-2; CDR3 protein: CASSQGWAAAGELFF; CDR3 DNA: TGTGCCAGCAGCCAAGGTTGGGCAGCCGCCGGGGAGCTGTTTTTT
V gene: TRBV6-5; D gene: TRBD1; clone size: NA; J gene: TRBJ2-7; CDR3 protein: CASRRTGGPEQYF; CDR3 DNA: TGTGCCAGCCGCCGGACAGGAGGTCCCGAGCAGTACTTC
V gene: TRBV27; D gene: TRBD1; clone size: NA; J gene: TRBJ1-2; CDR3 protein: CASRPGTDYGYTF; CDR3 DNA: TGTGCCAGCAGGCCTGGGACAGACTATGGCTACACCTTC
V gene: TRBV7-2; D gene: TRBD1; clone size: NA; J gene: TRBJ2-1; CDR3 protein: CASSLDPQGANRFF; CDR3 DNA: TGTGCCAGCAGCTTAGACCCACAGGGGGCTAATCGGTTCTTC
V gene: TRBV4-3; D gene: NA; clone size: NA; J gene: TRBJ1-6; CDR3 protein: CASSQERGSNNSPLHF; CDR3 DNA: TGCGCCAGCAGCCAAGAAAGGGGATCCAATAATTCACCCCTCCACTTT
V gene: TRBV7-2; D gene: NA; clone size: NA; J gene: TRBJ2-7; CDR3 protein: CASSRSHGNEQYF; CDR3 DNA: TGTGCCAGCAGCCGCAGCCACGGGAACGAGCAGTACTTC
V gene: TRBV27; D gene: NA; clone size: NA; J gene: TRBJ1-5; CDR3 protein: CASSLSGAEHYSNQPQHF; CDR3 DNA: TGTGCCAGCAGTTTATCGGGGGCCGAGCATTATAGCAATCAGCCCCAGCATTTT
V gene: TRBV5-4; D gene: NA; clone size: once; J gene: TRBJ1-5; CDR3 protein: CASSLGGGASNQPQHF; CDR3 DNA: TGTGCCAGCAGCTTGGGTGGGGGGGCTAGCAATCAGCCCCAGCATTTT
V gene: TRBV5-1; D gene: TRBD1; clone size: NA; J gene: TRBJ1-1; CDR3 protein: CASSRTGQTEAFF; CDR3 DNA: TGCGCCAGCAGTAGGACAGGGCAGACTGAAGCTTTCTTT
V gene: TRBV19; D gene: TRBD1; clone size: few; J gene: TRBJ2-2; CDR3 protein: CASSRLGQGTELFF; CDR3 DNA: TGTGCCAGTAGTCGCCTTGGACAGGGGACGGAGCTGTTTTTT
V gene: TRBV7-9; D gene: NA; clone size: NA; J gene: TRBJ1-2; CDR3 protein: CASSNGNYGYTF; CDR3 DNA: TGTGCCAGCAGCAACGGGAACTATGGCTACACCTTC
V gene: TRBV4-1; D gene: NA; clone size: NA; J gene: TRBJ2-7; CDR3 protein: CASSPVVADSYEQYF; CDR3 DNA: TGCGCCAGCAGCCCGGTGGTAGCGGACTCCTACGAGCAGTACTTC
V gene: TRBV18; D gene: TRBD1; clone size: NA; J gene: TRBJ1-5; CDR3 protein: CASSPGQGGQPQHF; CDR3 DNA: TGTGCCAGCTCACCAGGACAGGGCGGTCAGCCCCAGCATTTT
V gene: TRBV19; D gene: TRBD1; clone size: NA; J gene: TRBJ1-4; CDR3 protein: CASSRTGREKLFF; CDR3 DNA: TGTGCCAGTAGTAGGACAGGGCGGGAAAAACTGTTTTTT
V gene: TRBV3-1/TRBV3-2; D gene: NA; clone size: NA; J gene: TRBJ2-2; CDR3 protein: CASSHQTGRNTGELFF; CDR3 DNA: TGTGCCAGCAGCCACCAGACGGGAAGGAACACCGGGGAGCTGTTTTTT
V gene: TRBV15; D gene: NA; clone size: NA; J gene: TRBJ1-5; CDR3 protein: CATSRDRGSVAQHF; CDR3 DNA: TGTGCCACCAGCAGAGATAGGGGCTCTGTAGCCCAGCATTTT
V gene: TRBV7-3; D gene: TRBD2; clone size: once; J gene: TRBJ2-1; CDR3 protein: CASSPTGTSSSSYNEQFF; CDR3 DNA: TGTGCCAGCAGCCCAACCGGGACTAGCTCAAGCTCCTACAATGAGCAGTTCTTC
V gene: TRBV11-1; D gene: TRBD2; clone size: NA; J gene: TRBJ2-7; CDR3 protein: CASSETSGGAYEQYF; CDR3 DNA: TGTGCCAGCAGCGAAACTAGCGGGGGGGCCTACGAGCAGTACTTC